The 25 T cell receptor beta chains presented below share a single source sample, sequenced in a study of T cells in Graves' hyperthyroidism and ophthalmopathy. Using RNA transcripts as the source, TCR beta CDR3 regions were amplified. The primer set for the first-round RT-PCR of the TCR CDR3 was HTBI. A single record per CDR3 protein comes from TCRdb applying MiXCR to the multiplex PCR reads. This sample carries a few hundred thousand distinct CDR3 sequences, under 15% of them seen once, and the ten largest clones take about 33%. Source material: blood. The receptors were sampled from a woman in her twenties or thirties with Graves' hyperthyroidism.

This clonotype showed up just a few times. The chain is built from TRBV19 and TRBJ1-1; D unclear. CDR3 length: 15 amino acids. The germline V gene encodes CDR1 LNHDA and CDR2 SQIVND (reference sequence). V was pared by 7 bases and J by 1 base, with 16 bases between. The CDR3 nucleotides are TGTGCCAGTATAGGAGTGGGCAGCCCGAACACTGAAGCTTTCTTT. Translation gives CASIGVGSPNTEAFF.

This clonotype was detected many times. The V call is TRBV6-2 or TRBV6-3, the J call TRBJ2-7; 10 bases align to TRBD2. The CDR3 has 14 amino acids. Germline trimming cut 7 bases from V and 7 bases from J; bases unmatched to any gene: 10. Germline CDR1 is MNHEY and CDR2 is SVGEGT. The CDR3 DNA reads TGTGCCAGCACCGCAAGCGGGAGGGCCAGTGAGCAGTACTTC. It is translated as CASTASGRASEQYF.

The CDR3 is CSARGDEAGTNEKLFF. The CDR3, as DNA: TGCAGTGCTAGAGGGGATGAGGCAGGGACAAATGAAAAACTGTTTTTT. The chain combines TRBV20-1 with TRBJ1-4; weak D call: TRBD1 (6 bases). The CDR3 covers 16 residues. The V end was cut by 1 base, the J end by 5 bases, with 17 bases between. CDR1 is DFQATT and CDR2 is SNEGSKA in the germline V gene (reference sequence).

The chain is built from TRBV9 and TRBJ1-5, with 7 bases that match TRBD1. Germline V CDR1 and CDR2: SGDLS, YYNGEE. The CDR3 sequence is 16 residues long. Trimming took 3 bases from V and 3 from J; bases not matched to a gene: 9. The CDR3 DNA is TGTGCCAGCAGCGCCCACGCCGGGACAGTCAATCAGCCCCAGCATTTT. This gives the protein CASSAHAGTVNQPQHF.

V usage is TRBV6-2 or TRBV6-3 and J usage is TRBJ2-3; 9 bases line up with TRBD2. Germline CDR1 is MNHEY and CDR2 is SVGEGT. The trim removed 5 bases at V and 7 bases at J, leaving 13 bases unmatched. The CDR3 consists of 16 residues. The CDR3 spells CASSIRFSGRQNTQYF. Here the CDR3 DNA reads TGTGCCAGCAGTATTAGGTTTAGCGGGAGACAGAATACGCAGTATTTT.

This clonotype turned up a few times. The CDR3 nucleotides are TGCAGTGCTAGGGCCAGCGGGAGAGATACGCAGTATTTT. Protein sequence: CSARASGRDTQYF. The chain is built from TRBV20-1 and TRBJ2-3, with TRBD2 matching over 8 bases. The length of the CDR3 is 13 residues. Losses at the gene ends were 3 bases for V and 5 bases for J; bases not matched to a gene: 4. CDR1 and CDR2 from the germline V gene are DFQATT and SNEGSKA (reference sequence).

In its sample, this clonotype was seen many times. The rearrangement links TRBV2 to TRBJ2-1; tentatively, D is TRBD2 (6 bases). Germline loops: CDR1 SNHLY, CDR2 FYNNEI. Trimming removed 7 bases at V and 9 bases at J, with 22 bases between. The CDR3 has 15 amino acids. In DNA form, the CDR3 reads TGTGCCAGCATGGGGGGAGGAAGGATTGGGGGTGAGCAGTTCTTC. Translated, it gives CASMGGGRIGGEQFF.

This rearrangement joins TRBV4-2 to TRBJ1-6, with D perhaps matching TRBD1 (5 bases). The V gene's germline CDR1 is LGHNA and CDR2 YNFKEQ. The ends were cut back, 0 bases at V and 4 bases at J, with 13 bases in the middle. The CDR3 has 17 residues. The CDR3, as DNA: TGTGCCAGCAGCCAAGAATTGCGGACAAGTTATAATTCACCCCTCCACTTT. Its protein product is CASSQELRTSYNSPLHF.

The rearrangement joins TRBV11-3 to TRBJ2-2; TRBD1 matches at 10 bases. Germline V lookup: CDR1 SGHNT, CDR2 YENEEA. The V segment lost 5 bases and the J segment 3 bases; nucleotides outside the gene matches: 6. The length of the CDR3 is 16 residues. Written as DNA, the CDR3 is TGTGCCAGCAGCGACCCGGGACAGGGGTACACCGGGGAGCTGTTTTTT. Amino acid sequence: CASSDPGQGYTGELFF.

This clonotype has more than one count but fewer than ten. CDR3 DNA sequence: TGTGCCAGCAGTTTACAGGGCCTCAGGAGTAGCAATCAGCCCCAGCATTTT. It is translated as CASSLQGLRSSNQPQHF. This chain joins TRBV27 and TRBJ1-5; possibly TRBD1 for D (5 bases). The CDR3 contains 17 residues. V gave up 2 bases and J gave up 0 bases, with 14 bases separating them. Germline V lookup: CDR1 MNHEY, CDR2 SMNVEV (reference sequence).

A few counts support this clonotype. The rearrangement links TRBV5-1 to TRBJ1-3; D remains unclear. There are 14 residues in the CDR3. V lost 0 bases and J lost 0, with 4 bases in between. Germline CDR1 is SGHRS and CDR2 is YFSETQ. CDR3 nucleotide sequence: TGCGCCAGCAGCTTGGCACGCTCTGGAAACACCATATATTTT. Amino acids: CASSLARSGNTIYF.

There are many counts of this clonotype. This chain uses TRBV20-1 with TRBJ2-1; D may be TRBD1 (6 bases). The germline V gene encodes CDR1 DFQATT and CDR2 SNEGSKA (reference sequence). This CDR3 has 14 amino acids. Trimming cost V 1 base and J 2 bases, with 9 bases left between them. The CDR3, as DNA: TGCAGTGCTAGAGTAAGGGGGACCTACAATGAGCAGTTCTTC. Amino acid sequence: CSARVRGTYNEQFF.

This clonotype was found a few times. The rearrangement uses TRBV14 and TRBJ1-4; unclear D gene. The CDR3 has 18 amino acids. Trimming cost V 5 bases and J 0 bases, with 19 bases left between them. Per the germline V gene, CDR1 is SGHDN and CDR2 is FVKESK. In DNA, the CDR3 is TGTGCCAGCAGCGGTCTCCCGAGGGCGAAAACAACTAATGAAAAACTGTTTTTT. Protein product: CASSGLPRAKTTNEKLFF.

This clonotype was picked up many times. The chain links TRBV30 to TRBJ2-3; possibly TRBD2 for D (5 bases). CDR3 length: 14 amino acids. Per the germline V gene, CDR1 is GTSNPN and CDR2 is SVGIG (reference sequence). V lost 3 bases and J lost 1, with 11 bases in between. In DNA, the CDR3 is TGTGCCTGGAGGGTACTAGGAGGCACAGATACGCAGTATTTT. This encodes CAWRVLGGTDTQYF.

As to this clonotype: This sequence may be a read error, since a much larger clone differs from it by one base. The chain is built from TRBV20-1 and TRBJ2-7; weak D call: TRBD2 (5 bases). The V end was cut by 5 bases, the J end by 2 bases, with 13 bases between. The V gene's germline CDR1 is DFQATT and CDR2 SNEGSKA (reference sequence). The CDR3 extends over 13 amino acids. CDR3 bases: TGCAGTGCTCTGGGCGGGTCCACCTACGAGCAGTACTTC. It translates to CSALGGSTYEQYF.

This clonotype has at least ten counts. The chain links TRBV3-1 to TRBJ2-4; D gene unclear. Germline CDR1 reads LGHDT; CDR2 reads YNNKEL (reference sequence). The CDR3 spans 16 residues. The V end lost 4 bases, the J end lost 3 bases, and 16 bases lay between the germline ends. The CDR3, as DNA: TGTGCCAGCAGCCCGGAATCCAGATCAGTCAAAAACATTCAGTACTTC. It is translated as CASSPESRSVKNIQYF.

This clonotype was recorded many times. The chain links TRBV11-2 to TRBJ2-7; TRBD1 matches 10 bases. The germline gives CDR1 SGHAT, CDR2 FQNNGV. Trimming removed 5 bases from V and 4 bases from J; junction bases left unmatched: 5. The CDR3 contains 14 residues. CDR3 region: CASSAGTGAYEQYF. The CDR3 region has the DNA TGTGCCAGCAGCGCCGGGACAGGGGCGTACGAGCAGTACTTC.

At least ten counts were recorded for this clonotype. This rearrangement joins TRBV28 to TRBJ1-5, with TRBD1 identical over 12 bases. Looked up from germline, CDR1 is MDHEN and CDR2 is SYDVKM. V was pared by 6 bases and J by 6 bases, with 9 bases of the junction left unmatched. The CDR3 covers 16 residues. Here the CDR3 DNA reads TGTGCCAGCAGCCCGGGACAGGGGGCGCGGAGTCAGCCCCAGCATTTT. It encodes CASSPGQGARSQPQHF.

This clonotype has a handful of counts. This chain connects TRBV28 to TRBJ2-5; TRBD2 aligns across 10 bases. The CDR3 is 19 amino acids. V lost 2 bases and J lost 1; bases outside the gene matches: 13. Germline assignment: CDR1 MDHEN and CDR2 SYDVKM. CDR3 DNA sequence: TGTGCCAGCAGTTTAGAGCCCATGGGACTAGCGAAGGTCCAAGAGACCCAGTACTTC. Protein sequence: CASSLEPMGLAKVQETQYF.

This clonotype was counted only a few times. J is TRBJ2-5 and V is TRBV4-1; D is perhaps TRBD1 or TRBD2 (6 bases each). The CDR3 is 16 residues long. Trimming shortened V by 5 bases and J by 2 bases, and 18 bases separated the two germline ends. Per germline, CDR1 MGHRA and CDR2 YSYEKL. CDR3 region: CASSSRPGAVQETQYF. The CDR3 DNA reads as TGCGCCAGCAGCTCACGGCCGGGGGCGGTTCAAGAGACCCAGTACTTC.

The genes are TRBV13 and TRBJ2-3; 15 positions match TRBD2. The length of the CDR3 is 17 residues. The V gene end was trimmed by 4 bases and the J gene end by 4 bases; junction bases not matched to a gene: 6. Germline CDR1 is PRHDT and CDR2 is FYEKMQ (reference sequence). CDR3 in amino acids: CASSSGLAGGGADTQYF. The CDR3 region has the DNA TGTGCCAGCAGCTCGGGACTAGCGGGAGGAGGGGCAGATACGCAGTATTTT.

At least ten counts were recorded for this clonotype. The chain recombines TRBV2 with TRBJ2-4; TRBD1 aligns across 7 bases. Germline V gene lookup returns CDR1 SNHLY and CDR2 FYNNEI. The CDR3 consists of 12 residues. Trimming removed 6 bases from V and 10 bases from J; junction bases left unmatched: 6. The CDR3 region is CASSEDRPIQYF. DNA for the CDR3: TGTGCCAGCAGCGAGGACAGGCCTATTCAGTACTTC.

This clonotype was recorded only once. This chain uses TRBV28 with TRBJ2-7; D unresolved. The germline CDR1 and CDR2 sequences are MDHEN and SYDVKM. V lost 0 bases and J lost 5, with 5 bases in between. There are 12 residues in the CDR3. CDR3 bases: TGTGCCAGCAGTTTATGGGGGAACGAGCAGTACTTC. This gives the protein CASSLWGNEQYF. The complete variable domain, with remaining parts taken from reference TRBV28 and TRBJ2-7, reads DVKVTQSSRYLVKRTGEKVFLECVQDMDHENMFWYRQDPGLGLRLIYFSYDVKMKEKGDIPEGYSVSREKKERFSLILESASTNQTSMYLCASSLWGNEQYFGPGTRLTVT.

This clonotype was seen a few times. The V and J genes are TRBV4-1 and TRBJ1-1; D remains unclear. Germline V gene data show CDR1 as MGHRA and CDR2 as YSYEKL. V gave up 2 bases and J gave up 0 bases, with 7 bases separating them. The CDR3 length is 14 residues. The CDR3 DNA reads as TGCGCCAGCAGCCAAATGGCCATGAACACTGAAGCTTTCTTT. Amino acids: CASSQMAMNTEAFF.

This clonotype was observed at least ten times. This chain connects TRBV5-8 to TRBJ2-3; 10 bases match TRBD2. V was pared by 5 bases and J by 5 bases, with 11 bases of the junction left unmatched. This CDR3 has 16 residues. Germline loops: CDR1 SGHTS, CDR2 YDEGEE. The CDR3 DNA reads TGTGCCAGCAGACCTCCCAGCGGGAGGGCCGGAGATACGCAGTATTTT. The encoded protein is CASRPPSGRAGDTQYF.